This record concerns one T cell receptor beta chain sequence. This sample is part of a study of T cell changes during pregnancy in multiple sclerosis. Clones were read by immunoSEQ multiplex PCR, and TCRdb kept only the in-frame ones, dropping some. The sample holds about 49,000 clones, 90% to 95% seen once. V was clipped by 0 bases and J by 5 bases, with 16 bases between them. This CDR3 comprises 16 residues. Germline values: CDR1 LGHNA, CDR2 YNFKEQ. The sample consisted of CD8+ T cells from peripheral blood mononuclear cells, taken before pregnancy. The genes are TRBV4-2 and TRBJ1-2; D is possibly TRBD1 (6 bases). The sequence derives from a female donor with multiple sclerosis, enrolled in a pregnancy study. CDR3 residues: CASSQEGGAGQYGYTF. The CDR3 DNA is TGTGCCAGCAGCCAAGAGGGGGGGGCCGGTCAATATGGCTACACCTTC.